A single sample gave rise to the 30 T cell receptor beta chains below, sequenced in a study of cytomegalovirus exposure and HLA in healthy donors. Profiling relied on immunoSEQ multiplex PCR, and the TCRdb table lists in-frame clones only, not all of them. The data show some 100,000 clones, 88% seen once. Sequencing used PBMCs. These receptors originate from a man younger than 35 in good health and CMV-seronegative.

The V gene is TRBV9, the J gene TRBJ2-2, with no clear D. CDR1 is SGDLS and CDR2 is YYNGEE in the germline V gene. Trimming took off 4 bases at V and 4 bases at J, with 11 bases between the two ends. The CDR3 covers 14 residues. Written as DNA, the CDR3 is TGTGCCAGCAGCCCTCGATCGGTCACCGGGGAGCTGTTTTTT. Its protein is CASSPRSVTGELFF.

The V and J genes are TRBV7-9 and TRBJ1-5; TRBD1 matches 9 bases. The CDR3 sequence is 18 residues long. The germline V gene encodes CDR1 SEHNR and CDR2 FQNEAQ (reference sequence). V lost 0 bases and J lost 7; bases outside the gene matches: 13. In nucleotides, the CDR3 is TGTGCCAGCAGCTTAGCGGTCAACCGGGACAGGGTGGGACAGCCCCAGCATTTT. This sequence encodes CASSLAVNRDRVGQPQHF.

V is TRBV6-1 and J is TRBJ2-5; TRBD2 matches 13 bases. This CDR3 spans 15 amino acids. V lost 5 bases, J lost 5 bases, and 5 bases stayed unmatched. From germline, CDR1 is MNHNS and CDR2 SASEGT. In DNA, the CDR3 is TGTGCCAGCAGTATAGGACTAGCGGGAGAGGAGACCCAGTACTTC. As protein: CASSIGLAGEETQYF.

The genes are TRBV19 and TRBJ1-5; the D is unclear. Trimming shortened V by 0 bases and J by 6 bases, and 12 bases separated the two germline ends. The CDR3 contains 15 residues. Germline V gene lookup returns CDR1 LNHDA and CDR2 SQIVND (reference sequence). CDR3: CASSIDVAQSQPQHF. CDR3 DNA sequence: TGTGCCAGTAGTATAGACGTGGCACAGTCTCAGCCCCAGCATTTT.

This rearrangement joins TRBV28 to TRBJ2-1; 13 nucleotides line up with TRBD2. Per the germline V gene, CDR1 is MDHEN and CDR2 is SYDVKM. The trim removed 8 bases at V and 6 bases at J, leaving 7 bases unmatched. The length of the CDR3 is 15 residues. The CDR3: CASDPRTSGGNEQFF. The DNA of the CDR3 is TGTGCCAGCGACCCCCGGACTAGCGGGGGCAATGAGCAGTTCTTC.

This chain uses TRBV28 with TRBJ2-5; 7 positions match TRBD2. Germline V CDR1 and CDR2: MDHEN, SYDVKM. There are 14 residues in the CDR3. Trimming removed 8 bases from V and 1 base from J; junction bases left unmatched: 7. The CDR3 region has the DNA TGTGCCAGCCATTTGGGGGGGGGCCAAGAGACCCAGTACTTC. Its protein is CASHLGGGQETQYF. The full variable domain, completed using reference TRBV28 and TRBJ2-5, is DVKVTQSSRYLVKRTGEKVFLECVQDMDHENMFWYRQDPGLGLRLIYFSYDVKMKEKGDIPEGYSVSREKKERFSLILESASTNQTSMYLCASHLGGGQETQYFGPGTRLLVL.

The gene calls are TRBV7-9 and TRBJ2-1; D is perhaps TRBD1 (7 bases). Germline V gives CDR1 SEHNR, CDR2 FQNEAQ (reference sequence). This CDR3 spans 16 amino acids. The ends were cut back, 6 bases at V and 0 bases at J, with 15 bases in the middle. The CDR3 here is CASSPRDRSSYNEQFF. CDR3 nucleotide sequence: TGTGCCAGCAGTCCGCGGGACAGAAGCTCCTACAATGAGCAGTTCTTC.

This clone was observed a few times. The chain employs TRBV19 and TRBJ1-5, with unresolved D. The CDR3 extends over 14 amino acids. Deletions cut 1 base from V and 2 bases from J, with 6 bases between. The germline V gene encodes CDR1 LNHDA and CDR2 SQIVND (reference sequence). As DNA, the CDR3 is TGTGCCAGTAGTATAGGGGCAGGCAATCAGCCCCAGCATTTT. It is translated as CASSIGAGNQPQHF.

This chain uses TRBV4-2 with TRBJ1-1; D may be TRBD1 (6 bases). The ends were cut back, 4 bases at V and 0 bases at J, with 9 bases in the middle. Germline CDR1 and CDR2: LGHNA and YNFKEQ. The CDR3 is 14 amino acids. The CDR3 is CASSRRTVNTEAFF. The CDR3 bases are TGTGCCAGCAGCCGACGGACAGTGAACACTGAAGCTTTCTTT.

The CDR3 DNA sequence: TGTGCCAGCAGTTCCTGGACAGGGAGCTCCTACGAGCAGTACTTC. Encoded protein: CASSSWTGSSYEQYF. This sequence joins TRBV28 and TRBJ2-7, with 8 bases matching TRBD1. V gave up 4 bases and J gave up 0 bases; unmatched junction bases: 5. CDR3 length equals 15 residues. Germline V gene sequence: CDR1 MDHEN, CDR2 SYDVKM.

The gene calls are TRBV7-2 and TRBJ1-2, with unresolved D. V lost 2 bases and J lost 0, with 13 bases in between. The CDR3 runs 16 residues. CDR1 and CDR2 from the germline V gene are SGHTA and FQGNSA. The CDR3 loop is CASSLIQFQANYGYTF. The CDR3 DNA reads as TGTGCCAGCAGCTTAATCCAGTTTCAAGCTAACTATGGCTACACCTTC.

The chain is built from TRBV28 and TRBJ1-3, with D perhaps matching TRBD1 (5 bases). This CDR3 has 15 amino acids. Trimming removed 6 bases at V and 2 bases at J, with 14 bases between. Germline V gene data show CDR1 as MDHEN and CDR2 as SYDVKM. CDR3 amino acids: CASRLQVVPGNTIYF. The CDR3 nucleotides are TGTGCCAGCAGGCTACAGGTAGTCCCTGGAAACACCATATATTTT.

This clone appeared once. CDR3 nucleotides: TGCGCCAGCAGCTTGGAAATTAAGGGGCCACACAAGAACAATGAGCAGTTCTTC. The encoded protein is CASSLEIKGPHKNNEQFF. V and J are TRBV5-1 and TRBJ2-1; tentative D call: TRBD1 (5 bases). Germline V gives CDR1 SGHRS, CDR2 YFSETQ. The CDR3 spans 18 residues. Deletions cut 0 bases from V and 5 bases from J, with 21 bases between. The entire variable domain, with the rest obtained from reference TRBV5-1 and TRBJ2-1, is as follows: KAGVTQTPRYLIKTRGQQVTLSCSPISGHRSVSWYQQTPGQGLQFLFEYFSETQRNKGNFPGRFSGRQFSNSRSEMNVSTLELGDSALYLCASSLEIKGPHKNNEQFFGPGTRLTVL.

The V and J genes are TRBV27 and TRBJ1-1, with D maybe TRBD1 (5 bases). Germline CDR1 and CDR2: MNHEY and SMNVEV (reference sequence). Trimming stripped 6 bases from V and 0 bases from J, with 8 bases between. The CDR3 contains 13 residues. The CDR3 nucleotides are TGTGCCAGCAGCCAGGGATTGAACACTGAAGCTTTCTTT. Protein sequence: CASSQGLNTEAFF.

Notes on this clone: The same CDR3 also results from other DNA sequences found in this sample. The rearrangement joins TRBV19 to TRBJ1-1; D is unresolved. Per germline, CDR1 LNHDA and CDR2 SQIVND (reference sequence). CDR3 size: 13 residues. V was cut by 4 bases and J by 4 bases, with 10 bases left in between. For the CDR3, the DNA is TGTGCCAGTAGTACCCGAGTTGGCACTGAAGCTTTCTTT. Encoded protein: CASSTRVGTEAFF. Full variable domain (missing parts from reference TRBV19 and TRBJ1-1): DGGITQSPKYLFRKEGQNVTLSCEQNLNHDAMYWYRQDPGQGLRLIYYSQIVNDFQKGDIAEGYSVSREKKESFPLTVTSAQKNPTAFYLCASSTRVGTEAFFGQGTRLTVV.

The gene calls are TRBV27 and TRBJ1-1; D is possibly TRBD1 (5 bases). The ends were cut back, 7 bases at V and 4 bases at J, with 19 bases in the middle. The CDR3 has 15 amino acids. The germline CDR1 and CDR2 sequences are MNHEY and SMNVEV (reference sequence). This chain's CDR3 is CASKSRGTLSTEAFF. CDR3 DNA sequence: TGTGCCAGCAAGAGTCGGGGGACTTTGAGCACTGAAGCTTTCTTT.

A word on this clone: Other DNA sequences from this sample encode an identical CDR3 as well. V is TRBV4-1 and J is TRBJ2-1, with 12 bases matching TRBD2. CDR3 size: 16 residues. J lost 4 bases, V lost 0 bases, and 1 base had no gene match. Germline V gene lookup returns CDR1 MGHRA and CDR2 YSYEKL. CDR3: CASSQDGTSGYNEQFF. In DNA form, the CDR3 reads TGCGCCAGCAGCCAAGACGGGACTAGCGGGTACAATGAGCAGTTCTTC.

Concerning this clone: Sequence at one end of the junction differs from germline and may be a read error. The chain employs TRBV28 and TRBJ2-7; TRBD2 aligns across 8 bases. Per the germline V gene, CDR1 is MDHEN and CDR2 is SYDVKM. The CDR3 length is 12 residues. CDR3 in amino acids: CASSSNPSGPHF. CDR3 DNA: TGTGCCAGCAGTTCGAACCCTAGCGGGCCACACTTC.

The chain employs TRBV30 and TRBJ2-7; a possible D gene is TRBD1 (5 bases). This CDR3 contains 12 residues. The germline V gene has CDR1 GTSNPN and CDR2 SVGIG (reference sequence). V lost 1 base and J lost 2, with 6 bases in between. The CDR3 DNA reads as TGTGCCTGGAGTGCAGGGACCTACGAGCAGTACTTC. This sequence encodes CAWSAGTYEQYF.

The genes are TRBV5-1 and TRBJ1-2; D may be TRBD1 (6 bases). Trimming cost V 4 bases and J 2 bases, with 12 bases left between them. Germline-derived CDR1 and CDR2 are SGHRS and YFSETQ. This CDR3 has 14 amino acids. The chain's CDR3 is CASSPSGQNYGYTF. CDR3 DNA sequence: TGCGCCAGCAGCCCGTCGGGACAAAACTATGGCTACACCTTC.

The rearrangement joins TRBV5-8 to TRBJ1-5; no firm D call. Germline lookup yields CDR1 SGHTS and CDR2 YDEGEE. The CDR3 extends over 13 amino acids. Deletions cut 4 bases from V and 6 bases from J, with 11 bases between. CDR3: CASSDYPTQPQHF. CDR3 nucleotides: TGTGCCAGCAGCGATTATCCTACTCAGCCCCAGCATTTT.

CDR3 sequence: CASSLASGSSYEQYF. CDR3 DNA: TGCGCCAGCAGCCTAGCTAGCGGGAGCTCCTACGAGCAGTACTTC. The rearrangement joins TRBV5-1 to TRBJ2-7, with 10 nucleotides matching TRBD2. Germline V gene lookup returns CDR1 SGHRS and CDR2 YFSETQ. Trimming at V came to 4 bases and at J to 0 bases, leaving 4 bases not matched to a gene. This CDR3 is 15 amino acids long.

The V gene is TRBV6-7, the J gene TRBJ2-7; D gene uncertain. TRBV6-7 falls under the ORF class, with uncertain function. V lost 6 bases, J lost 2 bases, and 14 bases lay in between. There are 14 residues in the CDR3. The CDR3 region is CASSSHSKTYEQYF. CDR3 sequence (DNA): TGTGCCAGCAGCAGCCACAGTAAAACCTACGAGCAGTACTTC.

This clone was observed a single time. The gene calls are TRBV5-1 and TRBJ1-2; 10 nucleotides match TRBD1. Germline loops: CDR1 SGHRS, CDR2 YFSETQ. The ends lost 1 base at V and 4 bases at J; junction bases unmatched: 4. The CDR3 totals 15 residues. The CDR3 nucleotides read TGCGCCAGCAGCTTGTCGGGACAGGGGATCTATGGCTACACCTTC. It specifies CASSLSGQGIYGYTF.

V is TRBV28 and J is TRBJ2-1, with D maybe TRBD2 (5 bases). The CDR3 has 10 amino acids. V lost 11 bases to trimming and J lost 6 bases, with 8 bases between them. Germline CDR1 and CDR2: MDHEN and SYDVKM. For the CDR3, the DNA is TGTGCCGGACTTCCCAATGAGCAGTTCTTC. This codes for CAGLPNEQFF.

CDR3 region: CASSVERMSENQPQHF. The CDR3 region has the DNA TGTGCCAGCAGCGTAGAGAGGATGTCGGAAAATCAGCCCCAGCATTTT. The chain links TRBV9 to TRBJ1-5; D uncertain. The CDR3 has 16 amino acids. V was cut by 0 bases and J by 4 bases, with 14 bases left in between. Germline-derived CDR1 and CDR2 are SGDLS and YYNGEE.

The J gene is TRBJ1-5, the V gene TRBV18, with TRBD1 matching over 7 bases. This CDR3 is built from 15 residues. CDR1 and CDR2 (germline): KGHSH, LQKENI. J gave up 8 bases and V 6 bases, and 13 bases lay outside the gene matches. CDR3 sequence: CASSPRTGILEPQHF. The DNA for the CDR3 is TGTGCCAGCTCCCCCCGGACAGGTATCTTAGAGCCCCAGCATTTT.

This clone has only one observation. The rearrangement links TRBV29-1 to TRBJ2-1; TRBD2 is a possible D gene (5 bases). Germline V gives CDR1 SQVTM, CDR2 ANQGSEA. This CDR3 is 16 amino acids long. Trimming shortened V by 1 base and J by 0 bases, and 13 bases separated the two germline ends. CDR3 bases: TGCAGCGTTGAAGGGTCTAGCTCCAGCTCCTACAATGAGCAGTTCTTC. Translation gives CSVEGSSSSSYNEQFF.

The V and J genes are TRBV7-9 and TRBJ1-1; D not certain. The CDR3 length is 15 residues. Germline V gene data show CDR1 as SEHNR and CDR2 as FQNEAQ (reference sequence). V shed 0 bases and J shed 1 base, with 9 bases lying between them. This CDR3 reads CASSLAAYKNTEAFF. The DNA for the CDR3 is TGTGCCAGCAGCTTAGCAGCGTACAAGAACACTGAAGCTTTCTTT.

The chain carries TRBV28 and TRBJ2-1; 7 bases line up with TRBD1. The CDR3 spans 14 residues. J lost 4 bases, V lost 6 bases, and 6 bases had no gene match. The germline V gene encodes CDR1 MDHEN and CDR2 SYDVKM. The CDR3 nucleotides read TGTGCCAGCAGCTTGGGACAGACTTACAATGAGCAGTTCTTC. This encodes CASSLGQTYNEQFF. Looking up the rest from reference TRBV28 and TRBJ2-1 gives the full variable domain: DVKVTQSSRYLVKRTGEKVFLECVQDMDHENMFWYRQDPGLGLRLIYFSYDVKMKEKGDIPEGYSVSREKKERFSLILESASTNQTSMYLCASSLGQTYNEQFFGPGTRLTVL.